The sample holds a few counts of the clone carrying this TCR beta chain. Its specificity is unknown. This sample was included in a study of T-cell memory formation after mild COVID-19. Study as a whole: There were largely donor-specific TCR clusters. Study-level points and caveats: Mostly located in CM and EM were contracting CD4+ clones, with contracting CD8+ clones located in EMRA. The second-wave clones peaking on day 37 were not confirmed as SARS-CoV-2-specific.

Constant-segment primers served in 5'RACE that generated TCR alpha and TCR beta cDNA libraries bearing sample barcodes and UMIs. TCRdb re-called the 5' RACE reads with MiXCR, one entry per CDR3 protein. The sample comprises tens of thousands of distinct CDR3 sequences, around 13% of which are singletons, and about 27% rests with the top ten. CDR3 length: 11 residues. The ends were cut back, 5 bases at V and 13 bases at J, with 12 bases in the middle. Per the germline V gene, CDR1 is SEHNR and CDR2 is FQNEAQ (reference sequence). The material sequenced was PBMCs or a T cell subset sorted from them (not recorded which). This receptor was identified in an adult woman who had mild COVID-19 (a few samples of this study predate the infection). Cell type and time point are not known. The chain joins TRBV7-9 to TRBJ2-1; D is undetermined. The CDR3, as DNA: TGTGCCAGCAGCACCCTTTTGGGCCAGTTCTTC. Protein product: CASSTLLGQFF.